This T cell receptor beta chain was sequenced in a study of T cell responses to AZD1222 COVID-19 vaccine. This CDR3 is built from 15 residues. From germline, CDR1 is LNHDA and CDR2 SQIVND (reference sequence). Unmatched junction bases numbered 9, after V lost 3 bases and J lost 8 bases. Study conclusions and caveats: In the spike-specific TCR repertoire, nearly half reportedly target unmutated variant regions. Possibly, clonal diversity was underestimated; donors were largely white British and included more females.

Clones were sequenced by immunoSEQ multiplex PCR, and TCRdb holds only the in-frame ones, with some missing. Among around 150,000 clones, over 90% were seen once, and the ten largest hold 1.5% to 2%. Details on this clone: What it binds is unknown.

V is TRBV19 and J is TRBJ1-2; 10 positions match TRBD1. The sample here was peripheral blood, taken on day 0 of AZD1222 vaccination. The TCR sequence derives from an adult in good health. CDR3 residues: CASSIGQGVLGGYTF. The CDR3, as DNA: TGTGCCAGTAGTATCGGACAGGGGGTCCTCGGAGGCTACACCTTC.